The 29 T cell receptor beta chains presented below share a single source sample, sequenced in a study of a mutant IDH1 vaccine in newly diagnosed glioma. These receptors are not linked to any known antigen. Time point here: week 47, end of study. Vaccinated patients received 300 ug of mutant IDH1 20-mer peptide per dose, with topical imiquimod. The table came from immunoSEQ multiplex PCR; TCRdb's copy has only in-frame clones and leaves some out. The data show some 50,000 clones, with approximately 64% seen just once and more than 4.5% held by the top ten. This specimen consisted of peripheral blood mononuclear cells (PBMCs), obtained from a glioma patient whose treatment included an IDH1 peptide vaccine. All receptors come from a man aged 35 to 55 with glioma. Some clones in this sample may be carry-over from other donors' samples.

The chain links TRBV6-6 to TRBJ1-3; 8 bases fit TRBD1. Unmatched junction bases numbered 7, after V lost 2 bases and J lost 4 bases. This CDR3 region has 16 residues. Germline assignment: CDR1 MNHNY and CDR2 SVGAGI (reference sequence). The CDR3 protein is CASSYSQGAGGNTIYF. DNA of the CDR3: TGTGCCAGCAGTTACAGTCAGGGGGCAGGGGGAAACACCATATATTTT.

The chain employs TRBV30 and TRBJ1-6; 9 bases map to TRBD1. This CDR3 has 15 residues. CDR1 and CDR2 (germline): GTSNPN, SVGIG (reference sequence). Trimming removed 2 bases from V and 2 bases from J; junction bases left unmatched: 1. The CDR3 DNA reads TGTGCCTGGAGTTGGGACAGGGCCTATAATTCACCCCTCCACTTT. Encoded protein: CAWSWDRAYNSPLHF.

The J gene is TRBJ2-7, the V gene TRBV7-9, with 8 bases identical to TRBD1. CDR3 length: 12 amino acids. After removal of 4 bases from V and 7 bases from J, the junction contained 3 bases not matched to a gene. Germline assignment: CDR1 SEHNR and CDR2 FQNEAQ (reference sequence). CDR3 nucleotides: TGTGCCAGCAGCTCCACAGGGGGGGAGCAGTACTTC. Its protein is CASSSTGGEQYF.

This clone was picked up one time. The V gene is TRBV6-5, the J gene TRBJ2-2; D not certain. Between the trimmed V and J ends, which lost 4 bases and 7 bases, there was a span of 13 bases. This CDR3 contains 14 residues. CDR1 and CDR2 (germline): MNHEY, SVGAGI. CDR3: CASSFSPSGGELFF. The CDR3 nucleotides read TGTGCCAGCAGTTTTAGCCCGTCGGGCGGGGAGCTGTTTTTT.

V is TRBV19 and J is TRBJ1-5; D is possibly TRBD1 (5 bases). CDR1 and CDR2 from the germline V gene are LNHDA and SQIVND (reference sequence). The CDR3 runs to 15 residues. V was clipped by 3 bases and J by 1 base, with 10 bases between them. The CDR3, as DNA: TGTGCCAGTAGTATTGGCAGGGAGAGCAATCAGCCCCAGCATTTT. Its protein is CASSIGRESNQPQHF.

The chain couples TRBV6-1 to TRBJ1-4; perhaps TRBD1 as D (5 bases). The CDR3 spans 13 residues. V dropped 7 bases and J dropped 8 bases, with 14 bases sitting between them. The germline V gene encodes CDR1 MNHNS and CDR2 SASEGT. CDR3 DNA: TGTGCCAGCATGGCCAGGGTGTGGGAAAAACTGTTTTTT. Translating gives CASMARVWEKLFF.

V gene TRBV5-1 combines with J gene TRBJ2-3, with a weak D call TRBD1 (5 bases). CDR1 and CDR2 (germline): SGHRS, YFSETQ. This CDR3 has 14 residues. Trimming pared 4 bases from V and 5 bases from J, leaving 14 bases between. The CDR3 region is CASSITGTQDTQYF. Here the CDR3 DNA reads TGCGCCAGCAGCATAACAGGAACGCAAGATACGCAGTATTTT.

The chain employs TRBV7-9 and TRBJ1-6; D gene ambiguous. The germline V gene encodes CDR1 SEHNR and CDR2 FQNEAQ (reference sequence). The CDR3 is 15 amino acids. The V and J ends lost 2 bases and 6 bases respectively, with 11 bases between them. The CDR3 sequence: CASSLMGTRNSPLHF. In nucleotides, the CDR3 is TGTGCCAGCAGCTTAATGGGTACCCGTAATTCACCCCTCCACTTT.

V gene TRBV2 combines with J gene TRBJ2-7, with 12 positions matching TRBD2. The CDR3 covers 17 residues. Germline lookup yields CDR1 SNHLY and CDR2 FYNNEI. V lost 4 bases to trimming and J lost 2 bases; unmatched junction nucleotides: 9. CDR3 sequence (DNA): TGTGCCAGCAGTGGGTCTAGCGGGGGGGCCTCGCCCTACGAGCAGTACTTC. Translated, it gives CASSGSSGGASPYEQYF.

This clone was seen a handful of times. The same CDR3 is also encoded by other DNA sequences in this sample. This chain uses TRBV5-1 with TRBJ2-7; D possibly corresponds to TRBD1 (5 bases). The CDR3 totals 14 residues. V lost 0 bases to trimming and J lost 1 base, with 8 bases between them. Germline CDR1 reads SGHRS; CDR2 reads YFSETQ. CDR3 region: CASSLGQGSYEQYF. CDR3 bases: TGCGCCAGCAGCTTGGGGCAGGGTTCCTACGAGCAGTACTTC.

The rearrangement links TRBV5-1 to TRBJ2-5; D gene uncertain. The germline gives CDR1 SGHRS, CDR2 YFSETQ. The CDR3 runs to 15 residues. Trimming took off 0 bases at V and 5 bases at J, with 14 bases between the two ends. CDR3 residues: CASSLGGRRKETQYF. The CDR3 nucleotides are TGCGCCAGCAGCTTGGGAGGTCGCCGGAAGGAGACCCAGTACTTC.

The V and J genes are TRBV4-1 and TRBJ2-5; D is perhaps TRBD2 (5 bases). The CDR3 has 11 amino acids. Per the germline V gene, CDR1 is MGHRA and CDR2 is YSYEKL. The V gene lost 8 bases and the J gene lost 10 bases, with 14 bases spanning the gap. CDR3 in amino acids: CASEGPRGQYF. CDR3 DNA sequence: TGCGCCAGCGAAGGGCCCCGGGGCCAGTACTTC.

J is TRBJ2-7 and V is TRBV2; D is undetermined. Germline loops: CDR1 SNHLY, CDR2 FYNNEI. The CDR3 length is 15 residues. Trimming took 2 bases from V and 3 from J, leaving 14 bases between them. The CDR3 DNA reads as TGTGCCAGCAGTGAATCGTGGGGAACCATCTACGAGCAGTACTTC. It translates to CASSESWGTIYEQYF.

This rearrangement joins TRBV12-5 to TRBJ2-5; 14 positions match TRBD2. Germline CDR1 LGHNT, CDR2 FRNRAP. CDR3 size: 16 residues. J lost 7 bases, V lost 0 bases, and 4 bases had no gene match. The CDR3 region is CASGLVSGLAGGTQYF. CDR3 DNA: TGTGCTAGTGGTTTGGTATCAGGACTAGCGGGGGGGACCCAGTACTTC.

The chain has TRBV15 and TRBJ2-2, with a possible D match to TRBD1 (5 bases). Germline assignment: CDR1 LNHNV and CDR2 YYDKDF (reference sequence). Trimming removed 0 bases at V and 4 bases at J, with 18 bases between. The CDR3 spans 18 residues. Here the CDR3 DNA reads TGTGCCACCAGCAGAGATTATCCCCAATCCCAGGGCACCGGGGAGCTGTTTTTT. Translating gives CATSRDYPQSQGTGELFF.

CDR3: CASSYYGGVGEQYF. In DNA, the CDR3 is TGTGCCAGCAGTTACTACGGCGGGGTCGGCGAGCAGTACTTC. The V call is TRBV6-5, the J call TRBJ2-7, with D possibly matching TRBD2 (6 bases). There are 14 residues in the CDR3. Germline loops: CDR1 MNHEY, CDR2 SVGAGI. Trimming removed 1 base from V and 6 bases from J, with 13 bases in between.

The chain has TRBV29-1 and TRBJ1-2, with 9 positions matching TRBD1. The CDR3 contains 17 residues. Germline V CDR1 and CDR2: SQVTM, ANQGSEA. With 4 bases clipped from V and 4 bases from J, the junction kept 16 bases outside the gene matches. This CDR3 reads CSVGRTGEGRPFYGYTF. The CDR3 nucleotides read TGCAGCGTTGGCCGGACAGGGGAAGGGAGGCCTTTCTATGGCTACACCTTC.

The V call is TRBV5-6, the J call TRBJ1-2; no definite D call. V dropped 0 bases and J dropped 4 bases, with 4 bases sitting between them. Per the germline V gene, CDR1 is SGHDT and CDR2 is YYEEEE. The CDR3 has 12 amino acids. The CDR3, as DNA: TGTGCCAGCAGCTTGGGCACCTATGGCTACACCTTC. This codes for CASSLGTYGYTF.

This chain joins TRBV30 and TRBJ1-1; D uncertain. Germline V gene data show CDR1 as GTSNPN and CDR2 as SVGIG (reference sequence). The CDR3 runs to 13 residues. V was pared by 0 bases and J by 3 bases, with 8 bases between. CDR3 coding DNA: TGTGCCTGGAGTGTTGGACTGGACACTGAAGCTTTCTTT. Residues: CAWSVGLDTEAFF.

This chain links TRBV7-9 with TRBJ2-3, with TRBD2 identical over 8 bases. The V gene end was trimmed by 2 bases and the J gene end by 4 bases; junction bases not matched to a gene: 2. The CDR3 loop spans 14 amino acids. Germline V gene sequence: CDR1 SEHNR, CDR2 FQNEAQ (reference sequence). The CDR3 sequence: CASSLTGGSDTQYF. The CDR3 DNA follows: TGTGCCAGCAGCTTAACGGGAGGGTCAGATACGCAGTATTTT.

The chain links TRBV2 to TRBJ2-4; D may be TRBD2 (6 bases). This CDR3 spans 16 amino acids. The V end lost 1 base, the J end lost 0 bases, and 10 bases lay between the germline ends. The germline V gene has CDR1 SNHLY and CDR2 FYNNEI. CDR3 loop: CASSEVPGGAKNIQYF. As DNA, the CDR3 is TGTGCCAGCAGTGAAGTTCCCGGGGGAGCCAAAAACATTCAGTACTTC.

The V and J genes are TRBV27 and TRBJ2-7; 14 bases are shared with TRBD2. The CDR3 runs 17 residues. Germline-derived CDR1 and CDR2 are MNHEY and SMNVEV (reference sequence). The V gene end was trimmed by 4 bases and the J gene end by 4 bases; junction bases not matched to a gene: 9. The CDR3 sequence is CASSSGLAGGNIYEQYF. In DNA, the CDR3 is TGTGCCAGCAGTTCCGGACTAGCGGGGGGAAATATTTACGAGCAGTACTTC.

The V and J genes are TRBV5-1 and TRBJ2-1; no firm D call. The CDR3 is 13 residues long. CDR1 SGHRS and CDR2 YFSETQ come from the germline V gene. Trimming took 1 base from V and 5 from J, leaving 7 bases between them. CDR3 DNA: TGCGCCAGCAGCTTGAACAGCAACAATGAGCAGTTCTTC. It translates to CASSLNSNNEQFF.

The chain joins TRBV19 to TRBJ1-2; no reliable D call. The CDR3 covers 13 residues. The germline V gene has CDR1 LNHDA and CDR2 SQIVND (reference sequence). V was trimmed by 3 bases and J by 4 bases, leaving 9 bases between them. CDR3 loop: CASSMGGFYGYTF. CDR3 sequence (DNA): TGTGCCAGTAGTATGGGAGGGTTCTATGGCTACACCTTC. Looking up the rest from reference TRBV19 and TRBJ1-2 gives the full variable domain: DGGITQSPKYLFRKEGQNVTLSCEQNLNHDAMYWYRQDPGQGLRLIYYSQIVNDFQKGDIAEGYSVSREKKESFPLTVTSAQKNPTAFYLCASSMGGFYGYTFGSGTRLTVV.

V and J are TRBV9 and TRBJ1-1; D possibly corresponds to TRBD1 (6 bases). The CDR3 consists of 14 residues. Between the trimmed V and J ends, which lost 3 bases and 0 bases, there was a span of 9 bases. Germline values: CDR1 SGDLS, CDR2 YYNGEE. In DNA form, the CDR3 reads TGTGCCAGCAGCGGACAGGTCTTGAACACTGAAGCTTTCTTT. It specifies CASSGQVLNTEAFF.

The chain carries TRBV25-1 and TRBJ2-3; D ambiguous. The CDR3 extends over 13 amino acids. Germline-derived CDR1 and CDR2 are MGHDK and SYGVNS. Deletions cut 8 bases from V and 0 bases from J, with 9 bases between. CDR3 sequence: CASGWASTDTQYF. The CDR3 coding sequence is TGTGCCAGCGGATGGGCTAGCACAGATACGCAGTATTTT.

The J gene is TRBJ1-2, the V gene TRBV19; D not certain. V was trimmed by 5 bases and J by 3 bases, leaving 7 bases between them. Germline V CDR1 and CDR2: LNHDA, SQIVND (reference sequence). The CDR3 is made up of 12 amino acids. CDR3 region: CASSPGHYGYTF. The CDR3 DNA reads TGTGCCAGTAGTCCTGGGCACTATGGCTACACCTTC.

The chain links TRBV30 to TRBJ1-1, with TRBD1 matching over 9 bases. The CDR3 length is 10 residues. The junction had 2 bases not matched to a gene; V was cut back by 7 bases and J by 8 bases. From germline, CDR1 is GTSNPN and CDR2 SVGIG (reference sequence). CDR3 region: CASGQGEAFF. The CDR3 DNA reads TGTGCCTCGGGACAGGGCGAAGCTTTCTTT.

This clone was found a few times. The V and J genes are TRBV7-2 and TRBJ2-7; 11 bases fit TRBD1. There are 16 residues in the CDR3. The germline V gene encodes CDR1 SGHTA and CDR2 FQGNSA. V trimming: 6 bases; J trimming: 1 base; junction bases outside the gene matches: 8. CDR3 nucleotides: TGTGCCAGCAGACGTCCGGGACAGGGGGTTTCCTACGAGCAGTACTTC. Amino acids: CASRRPGQGVSYEQYF.